This is a list of T cell receptor beta chains from one sample in a study of cytomegalovirus exposure and HLA in healthy donors. Clones were read by immunoSEQ multiplex PCR, and TCRdb kept only the in-frame ones, dropping some. The table records roughly 120,000 clones, about three quarters of them present only once. The sample taken for sequencing was PBMCs. The source of these receptors is a woman aged 40 to 50 in good health and CMV-seropositive. CDR3s include the opening cysteine and the closing phenylalanine or tryptophan. Fields, in order: V gene, clone size, J gene, D gene, CDR3 protein, CDR3 DNA. The D gene is left open where the match is weak. The listing skips clone size in some rows; elsewhere it reads once, few, many or a size class.

TRBV4-3	NA	TRBJ1-5	NA	CASSQETEAGQPQHF	TGCGCCAGCAGCCAAGAAACGGAGGCTGGACAGCCCCAGCATTTT
TRBV19	NA	TRBJ2-1	NA	CASSMGRGPEQFF	TGTGCCAGTAGTATGGGGCGGGGCCCTGAGCAGTTCTTC
TRBV19	NA	TRBJ1-1	NA	CASTQGRGMNTEAFF	TGTGCCAGTACCCAAGGACGGGGGATGAACACTGAAGCTTTCTTT
TRBV6-5	NA	TRBJ1-5	NA	CASSYRSNQPQHF	TGTGCCAGCAGTTACCGGAGCAATCAGCCCCAGCATTTT
TRBV4-3	NA	TRBJ2-2	TRBD2	CASSQLLAGGSPGELFF	TGCGCCAGCAGCCAACTCCTAGCGGGGGGGTCGCCCGGGGAGCTGTTTTTT
TRBV6-4	NA	TRBJ2-7	NA	CASSASRAGEQYF	TGTGCCAGCAGTGCCTCGAGGGCGGGTGAGCAGTACTTC
TRBV10-3	NA	TRBJ2-3	TRBD1	CAISARQGDTQYF	TGTGCCATCAGCGCCCGACAGGGGGATACGCAGTATTTT
TRBV11-2	NA	TRBJ2-4	TRBD2	CASTRTSGGYLAKNIQYF	TGTGCCAGCACCCGGACTAGCGGGGGATATCTAGCCAAAAACATTCAGTACTTC
TRBV19	once	TRBJ1-1	TRBD1	CASREQGTEAFF	TGTGCCAGTAGAGAACAGGGGACTGAAGCTTTCTTT
TRBV29-1	NA	TRBJ2-2	NA	CSVEEGVNAGELFF	TGCAGCGTTGAAGAGGGAGTGAACGCCGGGGAGCTGTTTTTT
TRBV28	NA	TRBJ1-4	TRBD1	CASRAPGQGEEKLFF	TGTGCCAGCAGGGCACCGGGACAGGGTGAGGAAAAACTGTTTTTT
TRBV29-1	NA	TRBJ1-4	NA	CSVGESNEKLFF	TGCAGCGTTGGTGAGTCCAATGAAAAACTGTTTTTT
TRBV6-6	NA	TRBJ1-5	NA	CASSSGNQPQHF	TGTGCCAGCAGTTCCGGCAATCAGCCCCAGCATTTT
TRBV25-1	NA	TRBJ2-1	TRBD1	CASSLDRGTWNEQFF	TGTGCCAGCAGTTTGGACAGGGGGACATGGAATGAGCAGTTCTTC
TRBV7-2	few	TRBJ2-5	NA	CASRGQLGKTQYF	TGTGCCAGCAGGGGGCAATTAGGAAAGACCCAGTACTTC
TRBV5-1	few	TRBJ1-2	TRBD1	CASSSILQGDNYGYTF	TGCGCCAGCAGCTCGATCCTACAGGGGGATAACTATGGCTACACCTTC